The 10 T cell receptor beta chains reported below all come from one sample, sequenced in a study of blood T cells in healthy people across ages (dated by TCRdb to between 2015 and 2017). The library came from 5' RACE. This sample was sequenced with an Illumina HiSeq 2500. A second roughly 6 to 11 cycle PCR used a sample-barcoded 5' primer and a J-beta primer mix. In-frame beta chains were kept once TCRdb had trimmed the public reads at Q25 with fastp and called clones with MiXCR. CDR3 protein duplicates are merged, each entry listing the most common genes and DNA. Across this sample there are over 500,000 distinct CDR3 sequences, with about 27% seen only once. In total, the top ten clones hold 3% to 4% of the sample. These data were also filed under a second study, of T cells of mothers and their children.

Material: blood. The receptors here all came from a boy aged 2 to 10 in good health.

The chain couples TRBV7-9 to TRBJ2-1; 8 bases map to TRBD2. The V and J ends lost 5 bases and 5 bases, in that order; junction bases with no gene match: 11. This CDR3 spans 16 amino acids. The V gene's germline CDR1 is SEHNR and CDR2 FQNEAQ (reference sequence). The CDR3, as DNA: TGTGCCAGCAGCGGCCCCCGGGCGGGAGGCCACAATGAGCAGTTCTTC. Translating it yields CASSGPRAGGHNEQFF.

In its sample, this clonotype was seen a few times. This chain links TRBV3-1 with TRBJ2-5, with TRBD2 as a possible D gene (6 bases). With the DNA end fitting TRBJ2-1 better, the J assignment may be wrong. The CDR3 has 13 residues. The germline gives CDR1 LGHDT, CDR2 YNNKEL (reference sequence). CDR3: CASRLGGGHEQFF. Written as DNA, the CDR3 is TGTGCCAGCCGCCTGGGGGGTGGCCATGAGCAGTTCTTC.

Here the CDR3 reads CASSLAGGIAKNIQYF. The CDR3 DNA sequence: TGTGCCAGCAGCTTAGCGGGGGGGATAGCCAAAAACATTCAGTACTTC. This sequence joins TRBV7-2 and TRBJ2-4; 7 nucleotides line up with TRBD2. Germline-derived CDR1 and CDR2 are SGHTA and FQGNSA. V shed 0 bases and J 0 bases; nucleotides not matched to a gene: 2. CDR3 length: 16 residues. Full variable domain (remainder filled in from reference TRBV7-2 and TRBJ2-4): GAGVSQSPSNKVTEKGKDVELRCDPISGHTALYWYRQSLGQGLEFLIYFQGNSAPDKSGLPSDRFSAERTGGSVSTLTIQRTQQEDSAVYLCASSLAGGIAKNIQYFGAGTRLSVL.

The chain employs TRBV20-1 and TRBJ2-5, with 8 positions matching TRBD1. Trimming took 7 bases from V and 4 from J; bases not matched to a gene: 8. The CDR3 loop spans 13 amino acids. Germline V lookup: CDR1 DFQATT, CDR2 SNEGSKA (reference sequence). In nucleotides, the CDR3 is TGCAGTGGCACGACAGGGGTGGGAGAGACCCAGTACTTC. This translates into CSGTTGVGETQYF.

This clonotype was observed a handful of times. The chain recombines TRBV5-1 with TRBJ2-2, with no clear D. The CDR3 runs 13 residues. CDR1 and CDR2 (germline): SGHRS, YFSETQ. V was pared by 4 bases and J by 5 bases, with 9 bases between. This chain's CDR3 is CASSPVVTGELFF. CDR3 DNA: TGCGCCAGCAGCCCCGTGGTAACCGGGGAGCTGTTTTTT.

This clonotype was seen more than once but under ten times. The genes are TRBV3-1 and TRBJ2-4; perhaps TRBD1 as D (7 bases). V gave up 1 base and J gave up 5 bases, with 15 bases separating them. Germline V gene data show CDR1 as LGHDT and CDR2 as YNNKEL (reference sequence). The CDR3 loop spans 16 amino acids. CDR3 residues: CASSQGPGDSQNIQYF. The DNA of the CDR3 is TGTGCCAGCAGCCAAGGTCCGGGGGACAGCCAAAACATTCAGTACTTC.

The chain uses TRBV10-3 and TRBJ1-2; TRBD1 aligns across 8 bases. This CDR3 is 16 amino acids long. The germline V gene has CDR1 ENHRY and CDR2 SYGVKD. The junction had 10 bases not matched to a gene; V was cut back by 6 bases and J by 1 base. The CDR3 loop is CAIRPNDRGFNYGYTF. Written as DNA, the CDR3 is TGTGCCATCAGACCTAACGACAGGGGCTTTAACTATGGCTACACCTTC.

The chain employs TRBV20-1 and TRBJ2-5; 8 bases align to TRBD2. The J call may be mistaken, given a closer DNA end match to TRBJ2-7. The germline V gene has CDR1 DFQATT and CDR2 SNEGSKA (reference sequence). The CDR3 is 16 amino acids. CDR3 in DNA: TGCAGTGCTAGAGATTTGGGGAGCGGGAGAGCTAACGAGCAGTACTTC. Translated: CSARDLGSGRANEQYF.

V and J are TRBV28 and TRBJ1-2; possible D gene TRBD1, 5 bases. Germline-derived CDR1 and CDR2 are MDHEN and SYDVKM. V shed 6 bases and J shed 4 bases, with 18 bases lying between them. CDR3 length equals 15 residues. CDR3 in amino acids: CASSVAGTILYGYTF. The CDR3 DNA reads TGTGCCAGCAGCGTGGCCGGGACCATACTCTATGGCTACACCTTC.

This clonotype was detected many times. The chain combines TRBV7-9 with TRBJ2-1; D remains ambiguous. The CDR3 length is 12 residues. Trimming shortened V by 1 base and J by 7 bases, and 5 bases separated the two germline ends. The germline V gene encodes CDR1 SEHNR and CDR2 FQNEAQ (reference sequence). This CDR3 reads CASSLDGNEQFF. The CDR3 bases are TGTGCCAGCAGCTTAGACGGAAATGAGCAGTTCTTC.